The present T cell receptor beta chain was sequenced within a study of T cells in women clearing cervical HPV infection. Regarding the study as a whole: Repertoire richness, not evenness, was significantly elevated in CIN3+ cases versus controls.

To note about this clone: Its antigen is unidentified.

The repertoire was sequenced with immunoSEQ multiplex PCR; TCRdb's copy has only in-frame clones and lacks some. With 13,000 or so clones in the sample, the ten largest clones hold about 10%. This sequence was found in a woman aged 18 to 75 with a cervical HPV16 infection that either progressed to CIN3+ or cleared (not recorded which). The sequenced sample was blood buffy coat.

CDR3 in amino acids: CASSYGQGDGYTF. The sequenced CDR3 bases are TGTGCCAGCAGCTATGGACAGGGTGATGGC. The chain joins TRBV5-4 to TRBJ1-2, with 8 nucleotides matching TRBD1. The read terminates 3 residues before the CDR3 end, so the remaining end is supplied by the germline J gene. V lost 3 bases and J lost 6; bases outside the gene matches: 4. Germline V CDR1 and CDR2: SGHNT, YYREEE (reference sequence). This CDR3 is built from 13 residues.